This T cell receptor (beta chain) was sequenced in a study of CD8 T cells in Susac syndrome. Study-level points and caveats: Clonal expansion was missing from Susac syndrome CD4+ T cell repertoires.

A quantity of roughly 0.5 to 1 ug RNA underwent reverse transcription using random hexamers. Amplification of TCR beta CDR3 by immunoSEQ multiplex PCR spanned 54 Vbeta and 13 Jbeta. TCRdb processed the immunoSEQ multiplex PCR reads anew with MiXCR; each CDR3 protein has one entry. The data contain roughly 180,000 distinct CDR3 sequences, 85% to 95% of them singletons. Regarding this clonotype: The antigen is not known.

V was clipped by 5 bases and J by 8 bases; unmatched bases: 13. Germline V lookup: CDR1 KGHSH, CDR2 LQKENI. The CDR3 covers 15 residues. The specimen was CD4+ T cells from PBMCs. The sequence came from a human donor with Susac syndrome. The V call is TRBV18, the J call TRBJ1-2, with 8 bases that match TRBD1. For the CDR3, the DNA is TGTGCCAGCTCATCAACTGGGACAGGCCTGGGGGGCTACACCTTC. It specifies CASSSTGTGLGGYTF. The full variable domain, in which reference TRBV18 and TRBJ1-2 provide the parts outside the CDR3, is NAGVMQNPRHLVRRRGQEARLRCSPMKGHSHVYWYRQLPEEGLKFMVYLQKENIIDESGMPKERFSAEFPKEGPSILRIQQVVRGDSAAYFCASSSTGTGLGGYTFGSGTRLTVV.